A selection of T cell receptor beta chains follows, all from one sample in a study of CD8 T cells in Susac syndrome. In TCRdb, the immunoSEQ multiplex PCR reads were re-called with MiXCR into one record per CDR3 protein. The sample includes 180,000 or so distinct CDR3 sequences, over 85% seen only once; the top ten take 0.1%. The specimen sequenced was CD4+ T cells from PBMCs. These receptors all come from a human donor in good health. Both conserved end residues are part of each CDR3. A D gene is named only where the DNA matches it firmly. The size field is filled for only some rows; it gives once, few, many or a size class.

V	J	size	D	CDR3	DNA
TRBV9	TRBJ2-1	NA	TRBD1	CASRGQGAIYNEQFF	TGTGCCAGCAGAGGACAGGGGGCAATCTACAATGAGCAGTTCTTC
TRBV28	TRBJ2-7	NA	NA	CASHTGTPYEQYF	TGTGCCAGCCATACAGGGACGCCCTACGAGCAGTACTTC
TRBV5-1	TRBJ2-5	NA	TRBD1	CASGPGTGGETQYF	TGCGCCAGCGGCCCGGGGACAGGGGGTGAGACCCAGTACTTC
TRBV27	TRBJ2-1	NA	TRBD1	CASSPQGDEQFF	TGTGCCAGCAGTCCACAGGGGGATGAGCAGTTCTTC
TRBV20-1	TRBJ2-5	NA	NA	CSASWVDQETQYF	TGCAGTGCTAGTTGGGTGGACCAAGAGACCCAGTACTTC
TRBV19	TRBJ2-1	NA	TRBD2	CASSERSGSFNEQFF	TGTGCCAGTAGTGAGCGTAGCGGGAGTTTCAATGAGCAGTTCTTC
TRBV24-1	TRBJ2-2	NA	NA	CATGESTGELFF	TGTGCCACCGGGGAGTCCACCGGGGAGCTGTTTTTT
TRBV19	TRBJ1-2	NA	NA	CASSITDDYTF	TGTGCCAGTAGTATAACAGATGACTACACCTTC
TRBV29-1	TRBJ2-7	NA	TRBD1	CSVEGDRGRRQYF	TGCAGCGTTGAAGGGGACAGGGGCCGGAGACAGTACTTC
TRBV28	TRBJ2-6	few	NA	CASSTNSGANVLTF	TGTGCCAGCAGTACTAACTCGGGGGCCAACGTCCTGACTTTC
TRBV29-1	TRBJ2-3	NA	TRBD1	CSVGQGWGDF	TGCAGCGTTGGACAGGGGTGGGGAGATTTT
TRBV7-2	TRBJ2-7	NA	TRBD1	CASRTGTALYEQYF	TGTGCCAGCAGAACCGGGACAGCCCTCTACGAGCAGTACTTC
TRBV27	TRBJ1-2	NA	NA	CASRRYDGNGYTF	TGTGCCAGCAGACGTTACGATGGGAATGGCTACACCTTC
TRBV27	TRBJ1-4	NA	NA	CASGHRVGEKLFF	TGTGCCAGCGGACACAGGGTCGGGGAAAAACTGTTTTTT
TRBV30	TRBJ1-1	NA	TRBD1	CAWSPHRGGDTEAFF	TGTGCCTGGAGTCCACACAGGGGGGGGGACACTGAAGCTTTCTTT
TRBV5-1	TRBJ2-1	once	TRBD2	CASGRANEQFF	TGCGCCAGCGGGAGGGCTAATGAGCAGTTCTTC
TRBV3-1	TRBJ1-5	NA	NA	CASSQGRDQPQHF	TGTGCCAGCAGCCAAGGAAGGGATCAGCCCCAGCATTTT
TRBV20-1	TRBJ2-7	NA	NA	CSARGRLTSYEQYF	TGCAGTGCTAGGGGACGCTTAACCTCCTACGAGCAGTACTTC
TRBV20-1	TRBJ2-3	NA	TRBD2	CSAIPHERESTDTQYF	TGCAGTGCTATCCCTCATGAGCGGGAGAGCACAGATACGCAGTATTTT
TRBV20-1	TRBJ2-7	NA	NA	CSAFDSPYEQYF	TGCAGTGCTTTTGACAGTCCCTACGAGCAGTACTTC
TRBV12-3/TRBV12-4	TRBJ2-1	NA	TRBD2	CASSLTGLAGRQQFF	TGTGCCAGCAGTCTTACGGGACTAGCGGGACGTCAGCAGTTCTTC
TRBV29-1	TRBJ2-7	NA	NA	CSVEDIRDTSYEQYF	TGCAGCGTTGAAGATATTCGGGACACCTCCTACGAGCAGTACTTC
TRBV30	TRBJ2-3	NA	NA	CAWSEGDGYTQYF	TGTGCCTGGAGTGAAGGGGACGGATATACGCAGTATTTT
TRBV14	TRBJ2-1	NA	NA	CASSRPGALRSNEQFF	TGTGCCAGCAGCCGCCCAGGGGCGCTCAGATCCAATGAGCAGTTCTTC
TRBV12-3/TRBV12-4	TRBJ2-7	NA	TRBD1	CASSPTRLRTGSEQYF	TGTGCCAGCAGTCCCACGCGCCTTAGGACAGGTTCCGAGCAGTACTTC
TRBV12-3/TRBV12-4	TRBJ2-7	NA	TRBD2	CASSFSAGASYEQYF	TGTGCCAGCAGTTTCTCAGCGGGAGCTTCGTACGAGCAGTACTTC
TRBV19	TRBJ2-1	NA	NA	CASSNSRIEQFF	TGTGCCAGTAGTAATAGTCGGATCGAGCAGTTCTTC
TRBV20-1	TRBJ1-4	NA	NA	CSASPSGKLFF	TGCAGTGCTAGCCCTAGTGGAAAACTGTTTTTT
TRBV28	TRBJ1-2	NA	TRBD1	CASSYGQGDDYGYTF	TGTGCCAGCAGTTACGGACAGGGGGACGACTATGGCTACACCTTC
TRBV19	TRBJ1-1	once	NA	CASSIGGARNTEAFF	TGTGCCAGTAGTATTGGGGGCGCGAGGAACACTGAAGCTTTCTTT
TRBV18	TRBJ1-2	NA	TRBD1	CASSGQGRYTF	TGTGCCAGCTCAGGACAGGGTCGCTACACCTTC
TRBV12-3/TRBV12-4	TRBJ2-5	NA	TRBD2	CASSSLAGAGETQYF	TGTGCCAGCAGTTCTTTAGCGGGAGCGGGAGAGACCCAGTACTTC
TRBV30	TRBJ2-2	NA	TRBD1	CAWSNTGGANTGELFF	TGTGCCTGGAGTAATACAGGGGGCGCGAACACCGGGGAGCTGTTTTTT
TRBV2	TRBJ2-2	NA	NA	CASSLEGYTGELFF	TGTGCCAGCAGCCTTGAGGGATACACCGGGGAGCTGTTTTTT
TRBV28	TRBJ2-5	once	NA	CASSAPGRIQETQYF	TGTGCCAGCAGTGCGCCCGGCAGAATACAAGAGACCCAGTACTTC
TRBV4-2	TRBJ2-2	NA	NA	CASSQWGNVGLFF	TGTGCCAGCAGCCAATGGGGAAATGTAGGACTGTTTTTT
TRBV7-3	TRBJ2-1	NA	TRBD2	CASSQRLAGYNEQFF	TGTGCCAGCAGCCAAAGACTAGCGGGGTACAATGAGCAGTTCTTC
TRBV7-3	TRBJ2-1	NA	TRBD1	CASSPQGAGDNEQFF	TGTGCCAGCAGCCCGCAGGGGGCTGGGGATAATGAGCAGTTCTTC
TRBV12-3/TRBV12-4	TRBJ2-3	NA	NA	CASSSRHGSGDTQYF	TGTGCCAGTAGTTCCCGACACGGAAGTGGGGATACGCAGTATTTT
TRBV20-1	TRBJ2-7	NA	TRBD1	CSASPRQGSPIYEQYF	TGCAGTGCCTCCCCGAGACAGGGGTCCCCAATCTACGAGCAGTACTTC
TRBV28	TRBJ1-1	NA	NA	CASRPGYTEAFF	TGTGCCAGCAGGCCAGGGTACACTGAAGCTTTCTTT
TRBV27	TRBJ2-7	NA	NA	CASSYKGPAYEQYF	TGTGCCAGCAGTTACAAGGGACCCGCCTACGAGCAGTACTTC
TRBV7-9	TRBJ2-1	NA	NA	CASSESGPEQFF	TGTGCCAGCAGCGAGAGCGGCCCTGAGCAGTTCTTC
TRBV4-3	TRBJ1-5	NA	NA	CASSQDPEQPQHF	TGCGCCAGCAGCCAAGATCCAGAACAGCCCCAGCATTTT
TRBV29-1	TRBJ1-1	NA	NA	CSVHLGPVNTEAFF	TGCAGCGTCCATCTAGGACCCGTGAACACTGAAGCTTTCTTT
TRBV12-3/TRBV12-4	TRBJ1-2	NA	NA	CASSFRERGNYGYTF	TGTGCCAGCAGTTTCAGGGAACGGGGTAACTATGGCTACACCTTC
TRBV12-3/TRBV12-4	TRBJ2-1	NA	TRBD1	CASRVTGTGGALSYNEQFF	TGTGCCAGCAGAGTGACCGGGACAGGGGGCGCACTCTCCTACAATGAGCAGTTCTTC
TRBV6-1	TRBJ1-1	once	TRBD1	CASSELQGARTEAFF	TGTGCCAGCAGTGAACTACAGGGGGCGAGAACTGAAGCTTTCTTT
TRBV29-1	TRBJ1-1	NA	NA	CSVVEGVNTEAFF	TGCAGCGTTGTGGAAGGGGTGAACACTGAAGCTTTCTTT
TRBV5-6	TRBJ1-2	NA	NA	CASRGAGSGYGYTF	TGTGCCAGCAGGGGTGCAGGGTCGGGCTATGGCTACACCTTC
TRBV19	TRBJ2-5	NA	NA	CASSKGGLETQYF	TGTGCCAGTAGTAAGGGGGGCTTGGAGACCCAGTACTTC
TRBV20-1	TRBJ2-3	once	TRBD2	CSARDSTSPDTQYF	TGCAGTGCTAGAGATTCGACTAGCCCGGATACGCAGTATTTT
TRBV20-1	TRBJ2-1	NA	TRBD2	CSARRLAGEQFF	TGCAGTGCTAGACGGCTAGCGGGTGAGCAGTTCTTC
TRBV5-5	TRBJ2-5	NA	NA	CASSLFGGTETQYF	TGTGCCAGCAGCTTGTTTGGGGGCACGGAGACCCAGTACTTC
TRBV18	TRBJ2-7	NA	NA	CASSPYGMQYEQYF	TGTGCCAGCTCACCATATGGGATGCAATACGAGCAGTACTTC
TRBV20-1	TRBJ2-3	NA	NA	CSANGPLQHTDTQYF	TGCAGTGCTAACGGACCCCTCCAACACACAGATACGCAGTATTTT
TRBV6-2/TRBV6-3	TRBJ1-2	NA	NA	CASSRVDPYGYTF	TGTGCCAGCAGCCGCGTCGACCCGTATGGCTACACCTTC